Included here is one T cell receptor beta chain sequence, with context. This specimen belongs to a study of CD8 T cells in Susac syndrome. Per the germline V gene, CDR1 is SEHNR and CDR2 is FQNEAQ (reference sequence). V was clipped by 5 bases and J by 6 bases, with 8 bases between them. The CDR3 has 12 residues. RNA in amounts of about 0.5 to 1 ug was reverse transcribed with random hexamers. TCRdb re-derived calls from the immunoSEQ multiplex PCR reads in MiXCR, one entry per CDR3 protein. In the table there are tens of thousands of distinct CDR3 sequences, 93% of which are singletons. This chain connects TRBV7-9 to TRBJ2-1; D is unresolved. This sequence originates from a human donor in good health. Sequences were obtained from CD8+ T cells from PBMCs. CDR3 coding DNA: TGTGCCAGCAGCCCTGGGTTCAATGAGCAGTTCTTC. It specifies CASSPGFNEQFF.